These 22 T cell receptor gamma chains came from one sample sequenced in a study of Vδ1+ human thymocytes. Findings and limits, study-wide: Thymic TRG and TRD repertoires appeared highly polyclonal.

The antigens these receptors bind are not known. Extracted RNA was reverse transcribed into cDNA. The CDR3 regions were amplified by multiplex PCR from V-gene primers to a constant-region primer. TCRdb made new clone calls on the multiplex PCR reads using CATT. The profile covers approximately 9,400 gamma-chain clones, with less than 70% appearing a single time and 1.4% taken by the ten largest. The source material was Vdelta1+ gamma-delta thymocytes from the thymus. Subset noted: FACS-sorted CD3+ TCRalphabeta- TCRVdelta1+ TCRVdelta2- thymocytes. These receptors were taken from a girl younger than two who had congenital heart surgery.

This clone was counted between two and nine times. V and J are TRGV3 and TRGJ1 or TRGJ2. V shed 0 bases, J shed 0 bases, and the junction held 17 bases outside the gene matches. The CDR3 runs to 19 residues. Looked up from germline, CDR1 is VTNTFY and CDR2 is YDVSTARD (reference sequence). The CDR3 DNA reads as TGTGCCACCTGGGACAGGCCGGAAGAAATAATTTCGAATTATTATAAGAAACTCTTT. Translated, it gives CATWDRPEEIISNYYKKLF.

This clone was picked up a small number of times. The chain carries TRGV9 and TRGJ1 or TRGJ2. The J gene, missing from TCRdb, was assigned here through DNA to germline matching. V lost 5 bases to trimming and J lost 5 bases; unmatched junction nucleotides: 3. There are 11 residues in the CDR3. Germline assignment: CDR1 GITISATS and CDR2 ISYDGTV (reference sequence). The DNA of the CDR3 is TGTGCCTTGTGGGGGGATTATAAGAAACTCTTT. Amino acids: CALWGDYKKLF.

Concerning this clone: The junction and the germline gene differ at one end; a read error may be behind it. The V call is TRGV9, the J call TRGJ1 or TRGJ2. TCRdb carries no J gene annotation; the J gene was assigned here by matching the DNA with germline. The V gene's germline CDR1 is GITISATS and CDR2 ISYDGTV (reference sequence). The CDR3 has 13 amino acids. The CDR3 sequence: CALWEVQWMKKLF. DNA for the CDR3: TGTGCCCTGTGGGAGGTGCAATGGATGAAGAAACTCTTT.

A single count supports this clone. The chain uses TRGV9 and TRGJ1 or TRGJ2. TCRdb offers no J gene call, so here the DNA was matched to germline to obtain one. The J segment lost 10 bases and the V segment lost 3 bases, leaving 6 bases of the junction unmatched. The CDR3 consists of 11 residues. From germline, CDR1 is GITISATS and CDR2 ISYDGTV (reference sequence). The CDR3 nucleotides read TGTGCCTTGTGGGAGATTCGAAAGAAACTCTTT. It is translated as CALWEIRKKLF.

The genes are TRGV3 and TRGJ1 or TRGJ2. Matching the DNA to germline supplied the J gene, which TCRdb does not give. CDR1 is VTNTFY and CDR2 is YDVSTARD in the germline V gene (reference sequence). The CDR3 length is 15 residues. V lost 0 bases, J lost 3 bases, and 8 bases stayed unmatched. The CDR3, as DNA: TGTGCCACCTGGGACAGGTCTAAATTTTATTATAAGAAACTCTTT. Residues: CATWDRSKFYYKKLF.

V and J are TRGV3 and TRGJ1 or TRGJ2. TCRdb leaves out the J gene; it was filled in here by matching the DNA to germline. Per the germline V gene, CDR1 is VTNTFY and CDR2 is YDVSTARD (reference sequence). Trimming removed 0 bases from V and 10 bases from J; junction bases left unmatched: 9. The length of the CDR3 is 13 residues. CDR3: CATWDRRRGKKLF. As DNA, the CDR3 is TGTGCCACCTGGGACAGGAGAAGGGGCAAGAAACTCTTT.

The chain is built from TRGV8 and TRGJ1 or TRGJ2. No J gene was available from TCRdb, and it was assigned here by a germline match of the DNA. After removal of 5 bases from V and 9 bases from J, the junction contained 13 bases not matched to a gene. Germline V CDR1 and CDR2: VENAVY, YDSYNSRV. The CDR3 has 13 amino acids. The DNA for the CDR3 is TGTGCCACCTGGGTCCAAGCGGGGAGTAAGAAACTCTTT. It translates to CATWVQAGSKKLF.

In this sample, this clone turned up a few times. The J gene has no call, while the V gene is TRGV8. Germline lookup yields CDR1 VENAVY and CDR2 YDSYNSRV. The CDR3 is 12 residues long. The CDR3 nucleotides read TGTGCCACCTGGGACTTTTTTGTGCGTCGGCTCTTT. Translating gives CATWDFFVRRLF.

J is TRGJ1 or TRGJ2 and V is TRGV3. TCRdb lists no J gene, so it was determined here by aligning the DNA to germline. CDR1 and CDR2 (germline): VTNTFY, YDVSTARD (reference sequence). The V segment lost 5 bases and the J segment 11 bases; nucleotides outside the gene matches: 15. This CDR3 spans 13 amino acids. CDR3 protein: CATWASHGGEKLF. The CDR3, as DNA: TGTGCCACCTGGGCATCACATGGAGGGGAGAAACTCTTT.

V gene TRGV3 was called; the J gene was not. The germline CDR1 and CDR2 sequences are VTNTFY and YDVSTARD (reference sequence). The CDR3 length is 16 residues. CDR3 nucleotide sequence: TGTGCCACCTGGGACAGGCTAAATATTCGTGATTGGATCGAGACGTTT. Amino acid sequence: CATWDRLNIRDWIETF.

The rearrangement uses TRGV2 and TRGJ1 or TRGJ2. The J gene, absent from TCRdb, was called here by matching the DNA to germline. The junction had 5 bases not matched to a gene; V was cut back by 1 base and J by 5 bases. Germline V CDR1 and CDR2: EGSNGY, YDSYNSKV. The CDR3 has 13 residues. CDR3 residues: CATWDGEDYKKLF. CDR3 sequence (DNA): TGTGCCACCTGGGACGGCGAGGATTATAAGAAACTCTTT.

The rearrangement joins TRGV3 to TRGJ1 or TRGJ2. The CDR3 loop spans 12 amino acids. Trimming at V came to 0 bases and at J to 8 bases, leaving 4 bases not matched to a gene. CDR1 VTNTFY and CDR2 YDVSTARD come from the germline V gene (reference sequence). The CDR3 spells CATWDRPNKKLF. The CDR3, as DNA: TGTGCCACCTGGGACAGGCCTAATAAGAAACTCTTT.

V is TRGV4 and J is TRGJ1 or TRGJ2. Germline V gene lookup returns CDR1 EGSTGY and CDR2 YDSYTSSV. V was pared by 0 bases and J by 10 bases, with 12 bases of the junction left unmatched. The CDR3 sequence is 14 residues long. DNA for the CDR3: TGTGCCACCTGGGATGGGCCTACTCCCAAAAAGAAACTCTTT. This gives the protein CATWDGPTPKKKLF.

The V and J genes are TRGV2 and TRGJ1 or TRGJ2. Since TCRdb gives no J gene, matching the DNA to germline was used here to assign it. CDR3 length: 14 amino acids. J lost 6 bases, V lost 0 bases, and 8 bases had no gene match. The germline gives CDR1 EGSNGY, CDR2 YDSYNSKV. The CDR3 sequence is CATWDGGFGYKKLF. The CDR3 region has the DNA TGTGCCACCTGGGACGGGGGTTTTGGTTATAAGAAACTCTTT.

V is TRGV3 and J is TRGJ1 or TRGJ2. TCRdb records no J gene; here it was assigned by comparing the DNA to germline. The ends lost 0 bases at V and 5 bases at J; junction bases unmatched: 4. The germline V gene has CDR1 VTNTFY and CDR2 YDVSTARD (reference sequence). The CDR3 spans 13 residues. The CDR3 DNA reads as TGTGCCACCTGGGACAGGAAGGATTATAAGAAACTCTTT. It encodes CATWDRKDYKKLF.

This chain links TRGV9 with TRGJ1 or TRGJ2. The J gene was missing in TCRdb and was found by matching the end of the DNA to germline. V gave up 0 bases and J gave up 4 bases; unmatched junction bases: 3. Germline V gene data show CDR1 as GITISATS and CDR2 as ISYDGTV (reference sequence). The CDR3 sequence is 13 residues long. The CDR3, as DNA: TGTGCCTTGTGGGAGGTGTTCTATTATAAGAAACTCTTT. Translated: CALWEVFYYKKLF.

This clone appeared a few times. Other DNA sequences within the sample encode an identical CDR3. The genes are TRGV2 and TRGJ1 or TRGJ2. Here the J gene came from matching the DNA to germline, since TCRdb omits it. CDR1 EGSNGY and CDR2 YDSYNSKV come from the germline V gene. This CDR3 has 13 amino acids. Losses at the gene ends were 0 bases for V and 7 bases for J; bases not matched to a gene: 6. The CDR3 sequence: CATWDGRRYKKLF. CDR3 sequence (DNA): TGTGCCACCTGGGACGGGCGGCGGTATAAGAAACTCTTT.

The chain carries TRGV3 and TRGJ1 or TRGJ2. TCRdb gives no J gene; it was assigned here by matching the DNA to germline. The germline V gene encodes CDR1 VTNTFY and CDR2 YDVSTARD (reference sequence). Trimming at V came to 0 bases and at J to 5 bases, leaving 7 bases not matched to a gene. The CDR3 runs 14 residues. The CDR3 reads CATWDRRIHYKKLF. The DNA of the CDR3 is TGTGCCACCTGGGACAGGCGGATACATTATAAGAAACTCTTT.

Called V gene: TRGV8; the J gene was not called. The CDR3 extends over 10 amino acids. Germline CDR1 and CDR2: VENAVY and YDSYNSRV. CDR3 amino acids: CATWDRSWLF. The CDR3 DNA reads as TGTGCCACCTGGGATAGATCCTGGCTCTTT.

Concerning this clone itself: This sample also contains other DNA sequences that code for the same CDR3. The chain employs TRGV2 and TRGJ1 or TRGJ2. No J gene was available from TCRdb, and it was assigned here by a germline match of the DNA. The J segment lost 6 bases and the V segment lost 0 bases, leaving 5 bases of the junction unmatched. The germline V gene encodes CDR1 EGSNGY and CDR2 YDSYNSKV. The CDR3 is 13 amino acids. Here the CDR3 reads CATWDGRRYKKLF. The CDR3 DNA sequence: TGTGCCACCTGGGACGGGCGCCGTTATAAGAAACTCTTT.

For this clone: Just one base apart from a much larger clone, this may be a read error. The chain employs TRGV8 and TRGJ1 or TRGJ2. No J segment appears in TCRdb, so it was assigned here by matching the sequence to germline. CDR3 length: 11 residues. The V and J ends lost 2 bases and 9 bases, in that order; junction bases with no gene match: 4. Germline values: CDR1 VENAVY, CDR2 YDSYNSRV. The CDR3 DNA follows: TGTGCCACCTGGGATAATTGTAAGAAACTCTTT. This codes for CATWDNCKKLF.

This clone showed up just once. The chain links TRGV9 to TRGJ1 or TRGJ2. Matching the DNA to germline supplied the J gene, which TCRdb does not give. This CDR3 is 11 amino acids long. From germline, CDR1 is GITISATS and CDR2 ISYDGTV (reference sequence). V trimming: 2 bases; J trimming: 11 bases; junction bases outside the gene matches: 6. The CDR3 sequence is CALWEGREKLF. The CDR3 nucleotides are TGTGCCTTGTGGGAGGGACGGGAGAAACTCTTT.